These T cell receptor beta chains were read from a single sample in a study of cytomegalovirus exposure and HLA in healthy donors. Clones were read by immunoSEQ multiplex PCR, and TCRdb kept only the in-frame ones, dropping some. The table records about 55,000 clones, approximately 78% of them present only once. The specimen sequenced was PBMCs. The receptors stem from a female donor in good health and CMV-seronegative. The CDR3 runs from the conserved cysteine through the conserved F or W. A D gene is named only where the DNA matches it firmly. A clone size is listed for some rows: how often the clone was seen (once, few, many), or a class if it is expanded.

D	V	J	size	CDR3	DNA
NA	TRBV19	TRBJ1-5	NA	CASRDTGRRVGQPQHF	TGTGCCAGTAGAGACACAGGTAGGAGGGTGGGTCAGCCCCAGCATTTT
TRBD1	TRBV4-3	TRBJ1-5	NA	CASSQDRGPGRLLGNQPQHF	TGCGCCAGCAGCCAAGATAGGGGGCCAGGTCGGTTGTTGGGCAATCAGCCCCAGCATTTT
NA	TRBV7-6	TRBJ1-1	NA	CASSLGTRGGTEAFF	TGTGCCAGCAGCTTGGGTACTCGAGGGGGCACTGAAGCTTTCTTT
TRBD2	TRBV5-4	TRBJ2-4	NA	CASSYGGNDIQYF	TGTGCCAGCAGCTACGGGGGGAATGACATTCAGTACTTC
NA	TRBV15	TRBJ2-3	NA	CATSRVGVTDTQYF	TGTGCCACCAGCAGAGTAGGGGTCACAGATACGCAGTATTTT
TRBD2	TRBV27	TRBJ2-4	NA	CATRPASGGASVGKNIQYF	TGTGCCACCCGCCCAGCTAGCGGGGGGGCCAGTGTAGGTAAAAACATTCAGTACTTC
NA	TRBV5-5	TRBJ2-5	NA	CASSFAGEETQYF	TGTGCCAGCAGCTTTGCAGGGGAAGAGACCCAGTACTTC
NA	TRBV4-2	TRBJ1-1	few	CASSQDARATEAFF	TGTGCCAGCAGCCAAGATGCCAGGGCCACTGAAGCTTTCTTT
TRBD2	TRBV5-1	TRBJ2-3	NA	CASSWGTSLKPDTQYF	TGCGCCAGCAGCTGGGGGACTAGCCTAAAACCAGATACGCAGTATTTT
NA	TRBV2	TRBJ2-1	NA	CASSEEYITYNEQFF	TGTGCCAGCAGTGAAGAGTACATTACCTACAATGAGCAGTTCTTC
NA	TRBV5-6	TRBJ2-3	NA	CASSLGSLTSTDTQYF	TGTGCCAGCAGCTTGGGGAGTCTTACTAGCACAGATACGCAGTATTTT
NA	TRBV5-1	TRBJ1-2	NA	CASSLVPRDYGYTF	TGCGCCAGCAGCTTGGTCCCCAGGGACTATGGCTACACCTTC
TRBD2	TRBV2	TRBJ2-1	few	CASNYLSGGPNEQFF	TGTGCCAGCAATTATCTTAGCGGGGGGCCCAATGAGCAGTTCTTC
NA	TRBV27	TRBJ2-3	NA	CASSPRLDSTDTQYF	TGTGCCAGCAGTCCTAGGCTTGATAGCACAGATACGCAGTATTTT
NA	TRBV6-1	TRBJ2-7	NA	CASSVKDCEQYF	TGTGCCAGCAGTGTGAAGGACTGCGAGCAGTACTTC
TRBD1	TRBV2	TRBJ2-4	once	CASRDRGKAKNIQYF	TGTGCCAGCAGAGACAGGGGAAAGGCCAAAAACATTCAGTACTTC
TRBD2	TRBV9	TRBJ2-5	NA	CASSPNAGGAETQYF	TGTGCCAGCAGCCCGAACGCGGGGGGCGCGGAGACCCAGTACTTC
TRBD1	TRBV29-1	TRBJ2-1	NA	CSVEGDSDEQFF	TGCAGCGTTGAGGGGGACAGCGATGAGCAGTTCTTC
TRBD2	TRBV15	TRBJ2-7	NA	CATSGNPAGVTTRQYF	TGTGCCACCAGCGGGAATCCAGCGGGGGTTACTACGAGGCAGTACTTC
NA	TRBV5-5	TRBJ1-2	NA	CASSLVNTGYGYTF	TGTGCCAGCAGCTTGGTCAATACGGGGTATGGCTACACCTTC
TRBD1	TRBV5-1	TRBJ1-2	NA	CASSRGQGGYGYTF	TGCGCCAGCAGCCGGGGACAGGGGGGCTATGGCTACACCTTC
NA	TRBV30	TRBJ2-7	once	CAWSTTSYEQYF	TGTGCCTGGAGTACAACCTCCTACGAGCAGTACTTC
TRBD1	TRBV6-5	TRBJ1-5	few	CASSTDRAGPQHF	TGTGCCAGCAGTACGGACAGGGCAGGGCCCCAGCATTTT
TRBD2	TRBV9	TRBJ2-5	NA	CASSVFPAGAYQETQYF	TGTGCCAGCAGCGTATTCCCAGCGGGGGCTTACCAAGAGACCCAGTACTTC
NA	TRBV5-1	TRBJ2-7	NA	CASSLDQGFDEQYF	TGCGCCAGCAGCCTCGACCAGGGGTTCGACGAGCAGTACTTC
NA	TRBV7-3	TRBJ1-2	NA	CASSLGAGYTYGYTF	TGTGCCAGCAGCTTAGGAGCAGGGTATACTTATGGCTACACCTTC
NA	TRBV19	TRBJ2-3	NA	CASSIQGKGTDTQYF	TGTGCCAGTAGTATACAGGGAAAGGGCACAGATACGCAGTATTTT
NA	TRBV19	TRBJ1-2	NA	CASTPQGTYGYTF	TGTGCCAGTACCCCACAGGGCACCTATGGCTACACCTTC
NA	TRBV7-2	TRBJ2-2	once	CASSLGTRHLNTGELFF	TGTGCCAGCAGCTTAGGAACGAGACACCTAAACACCGGGGAGCTGTTTTTT
TRBD1	TRBV19	TRBJ2-3	NA	CASSVTGLTTDTQYF	TGTGCCAGTAGTGTGACAGGGCTCACCACAGATACGCAGTATTTT
TRBD1	TRBV5-1	TRBJ1-6	NA	CASSSQGANSPLHF	TGCGCCAGCAGCTCACAGGGGGCAAATTCACCCCTCCACTTT
TRBD1	TRBV5-6	TRBJ1-2	few	CASSLPGTVGYGYTF	TGTGCCAGCAGCTTGCCTGGGACAGTGGGCTATGGCTACACCTTC
NA	TRBV19	TRBJ2-2	NA	CASSRGLLGSNTGELFF	TGTGCCAGTAGTAGAGGACTGCTTGGTTCGAACACCGGGGAGCTGTTTTTT
TRBD1	TRBV18	TRBJ1-3	NA	CASSPDRGHGNTIYF	TGTGCCAGCTCACCTGACAGGGGGCATGGAAACACCATATATTTT
NA	TRBV7-6	TRBJ2-1	few	CASSFAGQNGEQFF	TGTGCCAGCAGCTTCGCAGGGCAGAACGGTGAGCAGTTCTTC
NA	TRBV19	TRBJ2-3	few	CASSELQRGDTQYF	TGTGCCAGTAGCGAACTACAAAGAGGGGATACGCAGTATTTT
NA	TRBV10-3	TRBJ1-2	NA	CAAGGAFSGYTF	TGTGCCGCGGGGGGGGCTTTCTCCGGCTACACCTTC
NA	TRBV6-5	TRBJ1-3	NA	CASSTGSNTIYF	TGTGCCAGCAGCACGGGGTCCAACACCATATATTTT
NA	TRBV15	TRBJ1-1	NA	CATEGTLGTEAFF	TGTGCCACTGAAGGGACTTTAGGCACTGAAGCTTTCTTT
NA	TRBV19	TRBJ2-7	NA	CASSMSVSSYEQYF	TGTGCCAGTAGTATGTCGGTAAGCTCCTACGAGCAGTACTTC
NA	TRBV6-1	TRBJ1-4	NA	CASSDRVTNEKLFF	TGTGCCAGCAGTGACAGGGTAACTAATGAAAAACTGTTTTTT
TRBD1	TRBV10-1	TRBJ2-5	few	CASSEPGDRVEETQYF	TGCGCCAGCAGTGAGCCGGGGGACAGGGTGGAAGAGACCCAGTACTTC
TRBD1	TRBV4-1	TRBJ1-2	NA	CASSQPLTGVTYGYTF	TGCGCCAGCAGCCAACCACTGACAGGGGTGACCTATGGCTACACCTTC
NA	TRBV7-3	TRBJ2-2	NA	CASSLSPSANTGELFF	TGTGCCAGCAGCTTAAGCCCTAGCGCGAACACCGGGGAGCTGTTTTTT
NA	TRBV4-1	TRBJ1-5	NA	CASSGGEGPGQPQHF	TGCGCCAGCAGCGGTGGGGAGGGGCCAGGGCAGCCCCAGCATTTT